This entry lists 13 T cell receptor beta chains sequenced from one sample in a study of blood T cells in healthy people across ages. Then a second PCR, running about 6 to 11 cycles, was carried out with a sample-barcoded 5' primer and a J-beta primer mix. TCRdb processed the 5' RACE reads anew with MiXCR; each CDR3 protein has one entry. The table includes around 870,000 distinct CDR3 sequences, about 30% detected once. The material sequenced was blood. The receptors come from a woman of 80 years or more in good health.

This clonotype has ten or more counts. This chain links TRBV12-3 or TRBV12-4 with TRBJ1-2; TRBD1 matches at 9 bases. The CDR3 is made up of 14 amino acids. The junction had 5 bases not matched to a gene; V was cut back by 4 bases and J by 5 bases. The CDR3 loop reads CASSSHGTGYGYTF. The CDR3 DNA follows: TGTGCCAGCAGTTCCCATGGGACAGGGTATGGCTACACCTTC.

This clonotype was seen a few times. A read error may explain this, as a much larger clone is one base away. The genes are TRBV5-5 and TRBJ2-4, with D perhaps matching TRBD2 (6 bases). The J call is uncertain, as TRBJ2-5 better fits the DNA end. Per germline, CDR1 SGHKS and CDR2 YYEKEE (reference sequence). This CDR3 comprises 15 residues. The CDR3 is CASSLGGKREETQYF. In nucleotides, the CDR3 is TGTGCCAGCAGCTTAGGAGGGAAGCGGGAAGAGACCCAGTACTTC.

This chain links TRBV20-1 with TRBJ1-1, with D perhaps matching TRBD1 (5 bases). The CDR3 runs to 13 residues. V was cut by 1 base and J by 4 bases, with 10 bases left in between. CDR1 is DFQATT, CDR2 SNEGSKA, per germline (reference sequence). CDR3: CSARVAGRTEAFF. The CDR3 coding sequence is TGCAGTGCTAGAGTTGCGGGGCGCACTGAAGCTTTCTTT.

This clonotype came up many times. The chain carries TRBV7-2 and TRBJ2-7; tentatively, D is TRBD1 (5 bases). Germline CDR1 SGHTA, CDR2 FQGNSA. V was trimmed by 5 bases and J by 2 bases, leaving 10 bases between them. This CDR3 is built from 13 residues. The CDR3, as DNA: TGTGCCAGCAGCCGACAGCCTACCTACGAGCAGTACTTC. Translated: CASSRQPTYEQYF.

This clonotype has more than one count but fewer than ten. J is TRBJ2-2 and V is TRBV7-9; maybe TRBD2 (6 bases). V was pared by 11 bases and J by 4 bases, with 20 bases between. The CDR3 covers 15 residues. Germline assignment: CDR1 SEHNR and CDR2 FQNEAQ (reference sequence). The CDR3 loop is CAQQDAGLPTGELFF. In nucleotides, the CDR3 is TGTGCCCAGCAGGACGCGGGGCTCCCCACCGGGGAGCTGTTTTTT.

The DNA for the CDR3 is TGTGCCAGCAGCCTACAGAGCACTGAAGCTTTCTTT. Residues: CASSLQSTEAFF. The chain links TRBV21-1 to TRBJ1-1. TRBV21-1 is an annotated pseudogene. CDR3 length: 12 amino acids.

This clonotype was detected only a few times. Here the CDR3 DNA reads TGTGCCAGCTCACGCGCCGGACGGTCTAACTATGGCTACACCTTC. Its translation: CASSRAGRSNYGYTF. This rearrangement joins TRBV18 to TRBJ1-2; D uncertain. V was pared by 4 bases and J by 0 bases, with 12 bases between. The germline gives CDR1 KGHSH, CDR2 LQKENI. The CDR3 length is 15 residues.

This clonotype was detected a few times. The gene calls are TRBV6-1 and TRBJ1-1; no clear D gene. Trimming pared 6 bases from V and 4 bases from J, leaving 15 bases between. The CDR3 extends over 14 amino acids. CDR1 MNHNS and CDR2 SASEGT come from the germline V gene. As DNA, the CDR3 is TGTGCCAGCAGACGAGAACTAGCGGGCACTGAAGCTTTCTTT. Amino acids: CASRRELAGTEAFF.

The rearrangement links TRBV9 to TRBJ2-5, with D unclear. Deletions cut 2 bases from V and 11 bases from J, with 22 bases between. The V gene's germline CDR1 is SGDLS and CDR2 YYNGEE. This CDR3 comprises 15 residues. The DNA for the CDR3 is TGTGCCAGCAGCGTTAACTGGATAGCTTACAATGAGCAGTACTTC. This gives the protein CASSVNWIAYNEQYF.

This clonotype appeared many times. The rearrangement uses TRBV7-9 and TRBJ1-2, with no clear D. CDR3 length: 15 amino acids. V lost 5 bases and J 7 bases, leaving 20 bases between the germline ends. CDR1 is SEHNR, CDR2 FQNEAQ, per germline (reference sequence). CDR3 DNA: TGTGCCAGCAGCCCGAGAGGGTATGGTCATGGTGGCTACACCTTC. Protein product: CASSPRGYGHGGYTF.

The chain employs TRBV20-1 and TRBJ1-6; 9 nucleotides line up with TRBD1. The CDR3 has 15 amino acids. J lost 4 bases, V lost 5 bases, and 6 bases had no gene match. CDR1 is DFQATT and CDR2 is SNEGSKA in the germline V gene (reference sequence). CDR3: CSAHGQGKYNSPLHF. The CDR3 bases are TGCAGTGCTCATGGACAGGGGAAATATAATTCACCCCTCCACTTT.

This chain links TRBV6-5 with TRBJ2-2, with 9 bases that match TRBD1. Germline assignment: CDR1 MNHEY and CDR2 SVGAGI. This CDR3 spans 15 amino acids. The ends lost 7 bases at V and 5 bases at J; junction bases unmatched: 8. CDR3: CASTSGTGSTGELFF. The CDR3 DNA reads TGTGCCAGCACCTCCGGGACAGGGTCAACCGGGGAGCTGTTTTTT.

This clonotype was seen at least ten times. The chain has TRBV6-1 and TRBJ2-7; D possibly uses TRBD1 or TRBD2 (5 bases each). Germline V lookup: CDR1 MNHNS, CDR2 SASEGT. The V end was cut by 6 bases, the J end by 3 bases, with 15 bases between. CDR3 size: 14 residues. The chain's CDR3 is CASSPTGAIYEQYF. DNA of the CDR3: TGTGCCAGCAGCCCCACCGGGGCGATCTACGAGCAGTACTTC.